The 8 T cell receptor beta chains reported below all come from one sample, sequenced in a study of cytomegalovirus exposure and HLA in healthy donors. Both 60 Vbeta primers and 13 Jbeta primers went into the PCR. Sequenced by immunoSEQ multiplex PCR; TCRdb stores in-frame clones only, minus some. Among about 150,000 clones, around 80% were seen once, and the ten largest hold 1.4%. The sample taken for sequencing was PBMCs. The receptors derive from a woman aged 25-40 years in good health and CMV-seropositive.

This clone was found once. The chain joins TRBV11-3 to TRBJ1-1, with D unclear. Germline values: CDR1 SGHNT, CDR2 YENEEA. V lost 1 base and J 4 bases, leaving 13 bases between the germline ends. The CDR3 loop spans 15 amino acids. This CDR3 is CASSLAGLFGTEAFF. CDR3 DNA: TGTGCCAGCAGCTTAGCCGGTCTTTTTGGCACTGAAGCTTTCTTT.

This clone was observed once. In DNA form, the CDR3 reads TGTGCCAGCAGTTTCCAACCACTACTAGCGGGAGAATCCTACAATGAGCAGTTCTTC. As protein: CASSFQPLLAGESYNEQFF. The V call is TRBV28, the J call TRBJ2-1, with 11 bases identical to TRBD2. This CDR3 comprises 19 residues. Trimming at V came to 3 bases and at J to 1 base, leaving 11 bases not matched to a gene. Germline V gene data show CDR1 as MDHEN and CDR2 as SYDVKM.

This clone was recorded once. The gene calls are TRBV7-3 and TRBJ2-5; the match to TRBD1 covers 9 bases. The V gene's germline CDR1 is SGHTA and CDR2 FQGTGA. CDR3 length: 16 residues. Trimming at V came to 5 bases and at J to 5 bases, leaving 12 bases not matched to a gene. CDR3 nucleotides: TGTGCCAGCAGCCCAACCGGGGACAGGGTGGGTGAGACCCAGTACTTC. Protein: CASSPTGDRVGETQYF.

J is TRBJ1-4 and V is TRBV2, with a tentative D call TRBD1 (6 bases). The V and J ends lost 6 bases and 0 bases respectively, with 17 bases between them. The CDR3 length is 17 residues. Germline CDR1 and CDR2: SNHLY and FYNNEI. CDR3 residues: CASRGEQGSATNEKLFF. The CDR3 coding sequence is TGTGCCAGCAGGGGGGAACAGGGATCCGCAACTAATGAAAAACTGTTTTTT.

This rearrangement joins TRBV6-1 to TRBJ2-7; 8 bases align to TRBD1. The germline V gene encodes CDR1 MNHNS and CDR2 SASEGT. The J segment lost 4 bases and the V segment lost 3 bases, leaving 8 bases of the junction unmatched. CDR3 length: 15 residues. The CDR3 reads CASSDVRTGKYEQYF. For the CDR3, the DNA is TGTGCCAGCAGTGACGTGAGGACAGGGAAGTACGAGCAGTACTTC.

In its sample, this clone was seen once. The rearrangement uses TRBV5-1 and TRBJ1-4, with 10 bases matching TRBD1. Germline values: CDR1 SGHRS, CDR2 YFSETQ. The CDR3 loop spans 15 amino acids. With V trimmed by 1 base and J by 8 bases, 5 bases remained unmatched. The CDR3 DNA follows: TGCGCCAGCAGCTTGTTGGGGACAGGGGACGAAAAACTGTTTTTT. Its protein product is CASSLLGTGDEKLFF. The variable domain in full, with the rest retrieved from reference TRBV5-1 and TRBJ1-4, is KAGVTQTPRYLIKTRGQQVTLSCSPISGHRSVSWYQQTPGQGLQFLFEYFSETQRNKGNFPGRFSGRQFSNSRSEMNVSTLELGDSALYLCASSLLGTGDEKLFFGSGTQLSVL.

CDR3 bases: TGTGCCAGCAGACCTTCATCGGCCGGGGGCTACACCTTC. This sequence encodes CASRPSSAGGYTF. V and J are TRBV7-8 and TRBJ1-2; no firm D call. The CDR3 is 13 residues long. Deletions cut 6 bases from V and 8 bases from J, with 16 bases between. CDR1 and CDR2 from the germline V gene are SGHVS and FQNEAQ.

The J gene is TRBJ2-7, the V gene TRBV5-1; a possible D gene is TRBD2 (6 bases). Trimming took 0 bases from V and 0 from J, leaving 13 bases between them. The CDR3 sequence is 16 residues long. CDR1 SGHRS and CDR2 YFSETQ come from the germline V gene. The CDR3 region is CASSLGGGISSYEQYF. CDR3 nucleotide sequence: TGCGCCAGCAGCTTGGGGGGCGGGATTAGCTCCTACGAGCAGTACTTC.